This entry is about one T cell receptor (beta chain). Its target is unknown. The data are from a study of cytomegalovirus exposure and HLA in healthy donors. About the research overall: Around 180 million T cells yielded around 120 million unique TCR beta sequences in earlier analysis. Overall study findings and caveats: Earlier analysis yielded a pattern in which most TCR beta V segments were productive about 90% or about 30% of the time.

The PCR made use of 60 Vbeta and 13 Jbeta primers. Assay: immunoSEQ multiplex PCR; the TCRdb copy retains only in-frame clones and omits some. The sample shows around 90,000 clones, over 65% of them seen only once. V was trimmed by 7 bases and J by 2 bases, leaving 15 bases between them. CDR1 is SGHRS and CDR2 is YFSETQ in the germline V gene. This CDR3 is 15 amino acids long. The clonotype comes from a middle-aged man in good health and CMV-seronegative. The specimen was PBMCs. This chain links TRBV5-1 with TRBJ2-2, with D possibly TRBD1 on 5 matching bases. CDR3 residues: CASEGARSNTGELFF. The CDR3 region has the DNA TGCGCCAGCGAAGGGGCGCGAAGTAACACCGGGGAGCTGTTTTTT.